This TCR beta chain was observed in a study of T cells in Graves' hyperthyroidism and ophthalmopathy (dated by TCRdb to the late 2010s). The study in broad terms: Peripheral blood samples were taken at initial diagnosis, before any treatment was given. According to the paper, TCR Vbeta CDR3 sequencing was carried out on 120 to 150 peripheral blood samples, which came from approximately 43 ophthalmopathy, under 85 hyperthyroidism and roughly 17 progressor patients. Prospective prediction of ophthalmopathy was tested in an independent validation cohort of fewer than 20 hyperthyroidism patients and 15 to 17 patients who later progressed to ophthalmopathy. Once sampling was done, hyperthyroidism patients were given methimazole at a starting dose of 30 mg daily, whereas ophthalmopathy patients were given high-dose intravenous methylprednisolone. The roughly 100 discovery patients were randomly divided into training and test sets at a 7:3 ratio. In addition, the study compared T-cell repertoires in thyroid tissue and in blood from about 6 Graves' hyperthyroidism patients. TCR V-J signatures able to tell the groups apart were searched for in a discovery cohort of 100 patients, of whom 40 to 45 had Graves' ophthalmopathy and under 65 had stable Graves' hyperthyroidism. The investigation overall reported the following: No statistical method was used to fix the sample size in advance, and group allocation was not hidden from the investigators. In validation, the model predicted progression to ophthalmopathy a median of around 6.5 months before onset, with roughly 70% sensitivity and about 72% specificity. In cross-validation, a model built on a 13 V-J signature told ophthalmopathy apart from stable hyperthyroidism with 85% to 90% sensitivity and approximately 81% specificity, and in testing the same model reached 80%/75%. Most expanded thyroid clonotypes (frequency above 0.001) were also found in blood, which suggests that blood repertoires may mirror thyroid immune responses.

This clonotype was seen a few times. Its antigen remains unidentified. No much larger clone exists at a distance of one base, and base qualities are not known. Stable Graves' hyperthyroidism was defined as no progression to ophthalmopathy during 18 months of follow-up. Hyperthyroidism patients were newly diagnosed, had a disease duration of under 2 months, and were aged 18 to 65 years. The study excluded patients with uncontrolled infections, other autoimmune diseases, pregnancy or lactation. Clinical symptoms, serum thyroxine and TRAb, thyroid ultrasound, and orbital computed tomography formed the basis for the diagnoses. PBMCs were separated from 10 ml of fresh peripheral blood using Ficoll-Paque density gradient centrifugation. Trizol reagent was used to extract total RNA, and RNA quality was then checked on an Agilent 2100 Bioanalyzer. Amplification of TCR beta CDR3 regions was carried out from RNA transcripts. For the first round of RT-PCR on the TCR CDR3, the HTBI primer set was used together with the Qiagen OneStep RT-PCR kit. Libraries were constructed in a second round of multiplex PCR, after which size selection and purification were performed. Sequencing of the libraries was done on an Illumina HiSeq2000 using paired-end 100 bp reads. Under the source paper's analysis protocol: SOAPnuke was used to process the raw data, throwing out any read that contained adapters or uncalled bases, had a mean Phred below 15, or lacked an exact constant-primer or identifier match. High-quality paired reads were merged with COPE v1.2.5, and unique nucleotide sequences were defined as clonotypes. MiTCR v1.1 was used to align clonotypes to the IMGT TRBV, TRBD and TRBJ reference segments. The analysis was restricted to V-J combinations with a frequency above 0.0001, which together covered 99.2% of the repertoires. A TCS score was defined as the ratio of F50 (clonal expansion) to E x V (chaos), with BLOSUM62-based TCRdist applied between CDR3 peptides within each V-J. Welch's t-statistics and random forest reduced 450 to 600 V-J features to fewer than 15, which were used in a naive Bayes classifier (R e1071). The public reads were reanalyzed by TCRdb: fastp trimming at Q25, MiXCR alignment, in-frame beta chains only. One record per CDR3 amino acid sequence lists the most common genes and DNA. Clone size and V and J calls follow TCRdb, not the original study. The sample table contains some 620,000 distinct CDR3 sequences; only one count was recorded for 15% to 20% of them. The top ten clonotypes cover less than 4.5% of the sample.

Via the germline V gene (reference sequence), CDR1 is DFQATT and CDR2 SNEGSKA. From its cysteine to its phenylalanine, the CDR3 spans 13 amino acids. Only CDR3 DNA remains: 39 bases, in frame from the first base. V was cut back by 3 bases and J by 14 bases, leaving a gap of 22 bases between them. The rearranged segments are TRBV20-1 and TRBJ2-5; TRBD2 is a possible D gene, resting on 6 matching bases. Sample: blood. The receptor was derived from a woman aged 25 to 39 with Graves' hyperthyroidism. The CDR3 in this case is CSARGRWVSRSYF. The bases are TGCAGTGCTAGGGGGAGGTGGGTCTCCCGGAGCTACTTC.